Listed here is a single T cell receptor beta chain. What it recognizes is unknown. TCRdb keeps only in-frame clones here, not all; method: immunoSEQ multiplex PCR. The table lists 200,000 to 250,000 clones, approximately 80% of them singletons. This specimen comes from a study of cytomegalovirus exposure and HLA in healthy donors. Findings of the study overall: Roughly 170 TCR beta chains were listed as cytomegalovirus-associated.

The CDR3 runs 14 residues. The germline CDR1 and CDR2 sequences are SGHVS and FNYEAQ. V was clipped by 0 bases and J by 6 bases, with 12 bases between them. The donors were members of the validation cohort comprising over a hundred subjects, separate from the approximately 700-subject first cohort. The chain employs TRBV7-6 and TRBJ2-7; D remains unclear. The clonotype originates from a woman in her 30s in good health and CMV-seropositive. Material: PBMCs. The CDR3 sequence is CASSLANGFGEQYF. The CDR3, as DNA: TGTGCCAGCAGCTTAGCGAATGGCTTTGGCGAGCAGTACTTC.